In this sample, the clone carrying this T cell receptor (beta chain) turned up a few times. RNA transcripts provided the template for amplifying TCR beta CDR3 regions. An initial RT-PCR round employing HTBI primers preceded a second-round multiplex PCR. TCRdb processed the multiplex PCR reads anew with MiXCR; each CDR3 protein has one entry. The sample yields approximately 150,000 distinct CDR3 sequences, around 39% seen once. CDR1 MNHNS and CDR2 SASEGT come from the germline V gene. This CDR3 has 13 amino acids. V lost 6 bases and J lost 9; bases outside the gene matches: 10. This record comes from a study of Graves' ophthalmopathy and Graves' hyperthyroidism.

This rearrangement joins TRBV6-1 to TRBJ1-1, with TRBD1 identical over 7 bases. The sequencing input was peripheral blood. The receptor comes from a man younger than 40 with Graves' ophthalmopathy. The CDR3 is CASSRDRVPQAFF. In nucleotides, the CDR3 is TGTGCCAGCAGCCGAGACAGGGTCCCCCAAGCTTTCTTT.